This T cell receptor beta chain comes out of a study of cytomegalovirus exposure and HLA in healthy donors. Study-level background: Earlier, 100 million to 130 million unique TCR beta sequences were recovered from around 200 million T cells by an analysis.

13 Jbeta primers and 60 Vbeta primers were used for the PCR. The method was immunoSEQ multiplex PCR; TCRdb's version includes in-frame clones alone and lacks a portion of them. Of 100,000 to 150,000 clones in the sample, 60% to 85% are singletons; the top ten hold about 1.8%. V dropped 5 bases and J dropped 8 bases, with 18 bases sitting between them. Germline V gene sequence: CDR1 LNHNV, CDR2 YYDKDF (reference sequence). The length of the CDR3 is 15 residues. Study-wide results and limits: Analysis was carried out at a later point, and it linked a missense DCLRE1C variant to TCR beta V- and J-gene trimming. According to an earlier analysis, most TCR beta V segments yielded productive rearrangements about 90% or about 30% of the time. Later analysis suggested links between common viral pathogens and several top significant clusters.

Regarding this clone: The antigen is unknown.

The TCR comes from a man over 45 in good health and CMV-seronegative. The chain uses TRBV15 and TRBJ1-4, with D maybe TRBD1 (5 bases). Sequencing input: PBMCs. This CDR3 is CATSGGGRGKEKLFF. For the CDR3, the DNA is TGTGCCACCAGCGGGGGGGGACGGGGAAAGGAAAAACTGTTTTTT.